These 3 T cell receptor beta chains were sequenced from one sample in a study of blood T cell repertoires in COVID-19. Method: immunoSEQ multiplex PCR; TCRdb's copy keeps in-frame clones and lacks some. This sample carries around 97,000 clones, 70% to 90% of them seen once, and the ten largest clones take around 3.4%. Input material: peripheral blood. All receptors derive from a woman in her sixties with acute or convalescent COVID-19.

The chain couples TRBV21-1 to TRBJ2-7; TRBD2, the table's D call, lacks a check against the DNA. TRBV21-1 is a known pseudogene. This CDR3 is built from 19 residues. Written as DNA, the CDR3 is TGTGCCAGCAGTGAGCCGGGACTAGCGGGAGGGCCCATGTCCTACGAGCAGTACGTC. Translated: CASSEPGLAGGPMSYEQYV.

The genes are TRBV15 and TRBJ2-1; 9 bases line up with TRBD2. Unmatched junction bases numbered 17, after V lost 3 bases and J lost 8 bases. This CDR3 region has 18 residues. Germline loops: CDR1 LNHNV, CDR2 YYDKDF (reference sequence). The CDR3 is CATSRGLGSGRRVDEQFF. The DNA of the CDR3 is TGTGCCACCAGCAGGGGGTTGGGTAGCGGGAGAAGGGTGGATGAGCAGTTCTTC.

This chain uses TRBV6-1 with TRBJ2-1; 7 nucleotides line up with TRBD2. From germline, CDR1 is MNHNS and CDR2 SASEGT. This CDR3 region has 15 residues. Trimming at V came to 0 bases and at J to 7 bases, leaving 6 bases not matched to a gene. The CDR3 DNA follows: TGTGCCAGCAGTGAAGCCGGGGGGTCGGGGAATGAGCAGTTCTTC. Translating it yields CASSEAGGSGNEQFF.